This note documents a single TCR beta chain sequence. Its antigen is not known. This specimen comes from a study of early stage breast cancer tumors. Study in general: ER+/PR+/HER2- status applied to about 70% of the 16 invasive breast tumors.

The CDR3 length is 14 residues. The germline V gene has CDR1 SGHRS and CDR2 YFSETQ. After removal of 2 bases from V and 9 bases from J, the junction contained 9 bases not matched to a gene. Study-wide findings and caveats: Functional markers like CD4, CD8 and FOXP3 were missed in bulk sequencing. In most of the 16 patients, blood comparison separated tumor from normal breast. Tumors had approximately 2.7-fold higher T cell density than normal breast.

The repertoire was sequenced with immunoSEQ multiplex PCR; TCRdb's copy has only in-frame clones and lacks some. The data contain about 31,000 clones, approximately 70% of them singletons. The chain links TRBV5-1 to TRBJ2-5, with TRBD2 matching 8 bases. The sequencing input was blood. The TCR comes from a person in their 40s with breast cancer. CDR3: CASSFSGDPLSQYF. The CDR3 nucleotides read TGCGCCAGCAGCTTTAGCGGGGACCCACTTTCCCAGTACTTC.